This T cell receptor (beta chain) stems from a study of monozygotic twins with inflammatory bowel disease (dated by TCRdb to about 2019). Notes on the research overall: In total, around 30 monozygotic twin pairs made up the full study: 19 Danish pairs, all IBD-discordant, plus nine German pairs, of which four were IBD-concordant and five were IBD-discordant. The search for disease-associated traits relied mainly on comparing, within discordant pairs, IBD patients with their genetically identical healthy co-twins. Each individual had, on average, about 151 000 unique TCRalpha sequences and 181 000 unique TCRbeta sequences available for analysis.

From each donor, an approximately 2.3 ml peripheral blood sample was collected into PAXgene tubes and kept at -80 degrees C. Total RNA was isolated from whole blood with the PAXgene blood miRNA kit on an automated QIAcube, without T cell sorting. Peripheral blood from monozygotic twin pairs who were concordant or discordant for inflammatory bowel disease underwent deep TCRalpha and TCRbeta repertoire profiling using unique molecular barcoding. Smoking habits were recorded for all twin pairs, and each individual was classified as a current, former or never smoker. A note on this clonotype: Its antigen target is currently unknown.

The library was prepared using 5' RACE. Preparation of each TCR library used approximately 3.5 ug of total RNA. cDNA was synthesized with SMARTScribe reverse transcriptase in eight separate reactions per sample. During cDNA synthesis, template switching was used to introduce unique molecular identifiers that contained a 6-nucleotide sample barcode. Amplification of TCRalpha and TCRbeta cDNA involved two nested PCRs of 16 and 9 cycles, and each PCR was followed by bead purification. Before amplification, the cDNA was both treated with uracil DNA-glycosylase and purified with the QIAquick PCR purification kit. The second PCR was the step at which Illumina TruSeq-compatible adapters and sample-specific barcodes were added. TapeStation and Qubit were used to check library quality and concentration, and around 4.7 ng of each library was pooled. The pooled libraries were sequenced with 2 x 100 bp reads and custom sequencing primers on an Illumina HiSeq2500 single-index Rapid Run. The authors' analysis ran thus. PCR and sequencing errors were corrected by UMI-based consensus assembly using MiGEC version 1.2.6. MiXCR version 2.1.1 was used to carry out V(D)J alignment, clonotype assembly and CDR3 extraction. Gene usage, clonotype sharing and MAIT/NKT TCR abundance were normalised by analysing the top 1000, 10 000 and 20 000 clonotypes per sample. Diversity was computed as the inverse Simpson index with the vegan R package after downsampling to 27 000 UMIs. Paired Mann-Whitney U tests on discordant twin pairs were used, with Benjamini-Hochberg multiple-testing correction. TCRdb reprocessed the reads into one record per CDR3 protein sequence, lacking DNA. Here the V and J calls rest on TCRdb's processing, not on the authors' analysis. This sample's table lists more than 300,000 distinct CDR3 sequences. The ten largest clones take up just over 2.5% of the sample.

The CDR3 sequence holds 16 residues, the cysteine and phenylalanine included. No DNA is listed. In the germline V gene (reference sequence), CDR1 corresponds to DFQATT and CDR2 to SNEGSKA. Paper-wide results and their limitations: Compared with healthy twins, IBD patients had fewer clonotypes in common with other individuals, a difference most pronounced in patients showing signs of disease activity. The analysis was unable to tell different T cell subtypes apart. TCRbeta repertoire diversity, by inverse Simpson index, was decreased in IBD patients compared with their healthy co-twins. The results gave no support for a single strong signal or clonotype linked to IBD. Differing immunosuppressive treatments among patients may have added background noise and inter-individual variability to the repertoires. Repertoire similarity did not differ between concordant and discordant twins, possibly due to limited statistical power.

Sequencing was performed on blood. This clonotype was obtained from a human donor with ulcerative colitis or Crohn's disease, or a healthy co-twin of an affected twin (not recorded which). The chain is made from TRBV20-1 and TRBJ1-1; TCRdb's D gene call, TRBD1, goes unchecked for lack of DNA. The encoded CDR3 is CSARDYGGPHLTEAFF.